One and the same sample provided the 10 T cell receptor beta chains below, sequenced in a study of shared clonotypes between healthy human individuals. The assay was immunoSEQ multiplex PCR, and TCRdb's table has in-frame clones only and misses some. The sample holds some 2.4 million clones; 80% to 95% are singletons and the top ten take 0.36%. The sample comprised naive CD4+ T cells from PBMCs. Subset described: CD45RA+ positively selected. These receptors were taken from a man aged 18 to 29 in good health. Some clones in this sample may be carry-over from other donors' samples.

The CDR3 DNA reads as TGCGCCAGCAGTGAGTCGTATTTTAGTTGGTCCTACAATGAGCAGTTCTTC. This codes for CASSESYFSWSYNEQFF. The J gene is TRBJ2-1, the V gene TRBV10-2; D gene uncertain. Germline CDR1 reads WSHSY; CDR2 reads SAAADI. The CDR3 is 17 amino acids. The germline V and J ends were trimmed by 0 bases and 1 base, with 13 bases remaining between them.

The CDR3 region has the DNA TGTGCTAGTGGTTTGGGGACCCTGACGAGCTACAATGAGCAGTTCTTC. This encodes CASGLGTLTSYNEQFF. The chain combines TRBV12-5 with TRBJ2-1; D not certain. Trimming removed 1 base from V and 3 bases from J, with 13 bases in between. The CDR3 is 16 amino acids. Germline CDR1 LGHNT, CDR2 FRNRAP.

Points on this clone: The sample has other DNA sequences that encode this CDR3 too. This chain connects TRBV27 to TRBJ1-2, with a weak D call TRBD1 (5 bases). The germline gives CDR1 MNHEY, CDR2 SMNVEV (reference sequence). CDR3 size: 13 residues. The ends were cut back, 2 bases at V and 6 bases at J, with 10 bases in the middle. The CDR3 sequence: CASSLVQGDGYTF. CDR3 DNA sequence: TGTGCCAGCAGTTTAGTTCAGGGAGATGGCTACACCTTC.

This rearrangement joins TRBV6-6 to TRBJ1-1, with D tentatively TRBD1 (5 bases). This CDR3 spans 14 amino acids. V was cut by 6 bases and J by 3 bases, with 14 bases left in between. Germline V CDR1 and CDR2: MNHNY, SVGAGI (reference sequence). CDR3 sequence: CASSRGGGDTEAFF. The CDR3 DNA reads as TGTGCCAGCAGCCGCGGCGGGGGGGACACTGAAGCTTTCTTT.

This clone has a single count. The V call is TRBV2, the J call TRBJ2-7, with a weak D call TRBD1 (5 bases). There are 13 residues in the CDR3. In germline, CDR1 is SNHLY, CDR2 FYNNEI. Trimming pared 2 bases from V and 1 base from J, leaving 6 bases between. CDR3 coding DNA: TGTGCCAGCAGTGAAAACAGGTCCTACGAGCAGTACTTC. Its translation: CASSENRSYEQYF.

The chain recombines TRBV2 with TRBJ1-5; possible D gene TRBD1, 6 bases. CDR3 size: 16 residues. The V end was cut by 8 bases, the J end by 0 bases, with 17 bases between. Germline lookup yields CDR1 SNHLY and CDR2 FYNNEI. The CDR3 sequence: CASGLDSGYSNQPQHF. The CDR3, as DNA: TGTGCCAGCGGTTTGGACAGCGGGTATAGCAATCAGCCCCAGCATTTT.

The chain combines TRBV10-1 with TRBJ2-1, with 8 bases aligning to TRBD2. V dropped 3 bases and J dropped 5; count of bases not matched to a gene: 9. This CDR3 contains 16 residues. Germline lookup yields CDR1 WNHNN and CDR2 SYGVQD (reference sequence). The CDR3 loop is CASSDMSPGGNNEQFF. The CDR3 region has the DNA TGCGCCAGCAGTGACATGAGCCCGGGAGGGAACAATGAGCAGTTCTTC.

This clone was counted once. This chain joins TRBV7-6 and TRBJ2-5; D is undetermined. CDR1 SGHVS and CDR2 FNYEAQ come from the germline V gene. Trimming left V 5 bases short and J 1 base short, with 11 bases between. CDR3 length equals 14 residues. The CDR3 loop reads CASSKTLVQETQYF. CDR3 DNA: TGTGCCAGCAGCAAGACCCTAGTCCAAGAGACCCAGTACTTC. Complete variable domain (other parts from reference TRBV7-6 and TRBJ2-5): GAGVSQSPRYKVTKRGQDVALRCDPISGHVSLYWYRQALGQGPEFLTYFNYEAQQDKSGLPNDRFSAERPEGSISTLTIQRTEQRDSAMYRCASSKTLVQETQYFGPGTRLLVL.

The J gene is TRBJ1-2, the V gene TRBV7-6; D is ambiguous. V lost 1 base and J lost 8, with 17 bases in between. Germline V lookup: CDR1 SGHVS, CDR2 FNYEAQ. The CDR3 has 15 residues. CDR3: CASSLVQWPGGGYTF. The DNA of the CDR3 is TGTGCCAGCAGCTTAGTGCAGTGGCCAGGCGGCGGCTACACCTTC.

This clone was recorded only once. The V and J genes are TRBV5-7 and TRBJ1-5; tentatively, D is TRBD1 (6 bases). TRBV5-7 is recorded as an ORF, its role being uncertain. The CDR3 consists of 18 residues. Trimming left V 0 bases short and J 0 bases short, with 16 bases between. In DNA, the CDR3 is TGTGCCAGCAGCTTGGGCGGGACAAGGTCCTATAGCAATCAGCCCCAGCATTTT. It specifies CASSLGGTRSYSNQPQHF.